These T cell receptor beta chains were read from a single sample in a study of T cell repertoires and HLA-DP antigens. Their target antigens are unknown. Here immunoSEQ multiplex PCR was the method, and the copy in TCRdb shows in-frame clones only, minus some. The sample shows approximately 100,000 clones, about 89% of them seen only once. The sample taken for sequencing was CD4+ T cells from PBMCs. These receptor sequences come from a man in his fifties in good health and CMV-seronegative. CDR3s include the opening cysteine and the closing phenylalanine or tryptophan. A D gene is named only where the DNA matches it firmly. Size values are once, few and many counts, or a class for expanded clones, and some rows have none.

d_gene: NA
j_gene: TRBJ2-7
len: 13
v_gene: TRBV7-2
abundance: NA
CDR3nt: TGTGCCAGCAGCCGGAGCAACTCCTACGAGCAGTACTTC
CDR3aa: CASSRSNSYEQYF

d_gene: NA
j_gene: TRBJ1-2
len: 13
v_gene: TRBV5-6
abundance: NA
CDR3nt: TGTGCCAGCAGACAACAGGGTGCCGGGGGCTACACCTTC
CDR3aa: CASRQQGAGGYTF

d_gene: NA
j_gene: TRBJ2-1
len: 16
v_gene: TRBV21-1
abundance: NA
CDR3nt: TGTGCCAGCAGCAAAGGGGCTAGCGGGAGGGTTAATGAGCAGTTCTTC
CDR3aa: CASSKGASGRVNEQFF

d_gene: NA
j_gene: TRBJ2-5
len: 14
v_gene: TRBV25-1
abundance: NA
CDR3nt: TGTGCCAGCAGAAAGAAACGACCCAAGGGGACCCAGTACTTC
CDR3aa: CASRKKRPKGTQYF

d_gene: NA
j_gene: TRBJ2-7
len: 11
v_gene: TRBV2
abundance: NA
CDR3nt: TGTGCCAGCAGGAGCTTTGGGGAGCAGTACTTC
CDR3aa: CASRSFGEQYF

d_gene: NA
j_gene: TRBJ1-2
len: 12
v_gene: TRBV27
abundance: few
CDR3nt: TGTGCCAGCAAGACAACAAAGGGCGGCTACACCTTC
CDR3aa: CASKTTKGGYTF

d_gene: TRBD1
j_gene: TRBJ1-2
len: 13
v_gene: TRBV2
abundance: few
CDR3nt: TGTGCCAGCAGTCGACAGGGGAATGGCGGCTACACCTTC
CDR3aa: CASSRQGNGGYTF

d_gene: NA
j_gene: TRBJ2-1
len: 12
v_gene: TRBV15
abundance: NA
CDR3nt: TGTGCCACCAGCAGCGAGGCTGGAAAGCAGTTCTTC
CDR3aa: CATSSEAGKQFF

d_gene: NA
j_gene: TRBJ2-1
len: 12
v_gene: TRBV2
abundance: NA
CDR3nt: TGTGCCAGCACCCCAGGAGTCAATGAGCAGTTCTTC
CDR3aa: CASTPGVNEQFF

d_gene: NA
j_gene: TRBJ2-7
len: 13
v_gene: TRBV18
abundance: NA
CDR3nt: TGTGCCAGCTCACGCGACGACTCCTACGAGCAGTACTTC
CDR3aa: CASSRDDSYEQYF

d_gene: TRBD1
j_gene: TRBJ2-3
len: 14
v_gene: TRBV10-3
abundance: few
CDR3nt: TGTGCCATCAGTGAAACAGGGGCAGCAGATACGCAGTATTTT
CDR3aa: CAISETGAADTQYF

d_gene: TRBD2
j_gene: TRBJ2-1
len: 15
v_gene: TRBV7-8
abundance: NA
CDR3nt: TGTGCCAGCAGCTTTAGCGGGACATCCTACAATGAGCAGTTCTTC
CDR3aa: CASSFSGTSYNEQFF

d_gene: TRBD1
j_gene: TRBJ1-1
len: 15
v_gene: TRBV28
abundance: few
CDR3nt: TGTGCCAGCAGTTTAGGGGGTACAGGGGGCACTGAAGCTTTCTTT
CDR3aa: CASSLGGTGGTEAFF

d_gene: TRBD2
j_gene: TRBJ2-3
len: 15
v_gene: TRBV7-2
abundance: NA
CDR3nt: TGTGCCAGCAGCGTCGGCGGGAGACACACAGATACGCAGTATTTT
CDR3aa: CASSVGGRHTDTQYF

d_gene: NA
j_gene: TRBJ1-2
len: 14
v_gene: TRBV15
abundance: NA
CDR3nt: TGTGCCACCAGCAGAGATTTGGAGGATTATGGCTACACCTTC
CDR3aa: CATSRDLEDYGYTF

d_gene: TRBD1
j_gene: TRBJ2-5
len: 17
v_gene: TRBV5-1
abundance: NA
CDR3nt: TGCGCCAGCAGCTTGGAAGTGAGGACAGGGGGTTGGGAGACCCAGTACTTC
CDR3aa: CASSLEVRTGGWETQYF

d_gene: NA
j_gene: TRBJ2-3
len: 15
v_gene: TRBV7-2
abundance: once
CDR3nt: TGTGCCAGCAGTCTCAGCGGATCTAGCACAGATACGCAGTATTTT
CDR3aa: CASSLSGSSTDTQYF

d_gene: TRBD2
j_gene: TRBJ2-1
len: 15
v_gene: TRBV7-2
abundance: NA
CDR3nt: TGTGCCAGCAGCTCGAGCGGGGGTTCGGGAAATGAGCAGTTCTTC
CDR3aa: CASSSSGGSGNEQFF

d_gene: NA
j_gene: TRBJ1-1
len: 15
v_gene: TRBV29-1
abundance: NA
CDR3nt: TGCAGCGTTTCCTTTAAGGGGCTCGTCGGCACTGAAGCTTTCTTT
CDR3aa: CSVSFKGLVGTEAFF

d_gene: TRBD1
j_gene: TRBJ2-2
len: 16
v_gene: TRBV5-4
abundance: NA
CDR3nt: TGTGCCAGCAGCACCAGGGGGCATGGGGACACCGGGGAGCTGTTTTTT
CDR3aa: CASSTRGHGDTGELFF

d_gene: TRBD1
j_gene: TRBJ1-4
len: 14
v_gene: TRBV5-1
abundance: NA
CDR3nt: TGCGCCAGCAGCAAACCCGGACAGGGGCAAAAACTGTTTTTT
CDR3aa: CASSKPGQGQKLFF

d_gene: NA
j_gene: TRBJ2-3
len: 13
v_gene: TRBV7-2
abundance: NA
CDR3nt: TGTGCCAGCAGCGTACAGGGCACAGATACGCAGTATTTT
CDR3aa: CASSVQGTDTQYF

d_gene: TRBD1
j_gene: TRBJ2-5
len: 14
v_gene: TRBV4-3
abundance: NA
CDR3nt: TGCGCCAGCAGCCCGGGACAGGGTGGAGAGACCCAGTACTTC
CDR3aa: CASSPGQGGETQYF

d_gene: NA
j_gene: TRBJ2-1
len: 15
v_gene: TRBV7-7
abundance: few
CDR3nt: TGTGCTAGCAGCTTAGCCGGGGCCAAGGGCAATGAGCAGTTCTTC
CDR3aa: CASSLAGAKGNEQFF

d_gene: TRBD2
j_gene: TRBJ2-5
len: 18
v_gene: TRBV7-2
abundance: NA
CDR3nt: TGTGCCAGCAGCTTAGTTGCCCTTAGCGGGGGGGCACAAGAGACCCAGTACTTC
CDR3aa: CASSLVALSGGAQETQYF